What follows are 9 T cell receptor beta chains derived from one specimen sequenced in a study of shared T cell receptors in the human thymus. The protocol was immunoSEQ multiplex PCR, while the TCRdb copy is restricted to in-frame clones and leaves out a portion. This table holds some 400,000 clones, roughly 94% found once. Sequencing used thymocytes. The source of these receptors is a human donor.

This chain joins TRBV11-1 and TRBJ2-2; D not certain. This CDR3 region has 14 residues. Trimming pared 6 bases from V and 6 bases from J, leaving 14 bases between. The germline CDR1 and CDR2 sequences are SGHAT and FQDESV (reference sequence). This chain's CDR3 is CASRPGSAAGELFF. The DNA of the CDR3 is TGTGCCAGCAGACCCGGGTCAGCAGCCGGGGAGCTGTTTTTT.

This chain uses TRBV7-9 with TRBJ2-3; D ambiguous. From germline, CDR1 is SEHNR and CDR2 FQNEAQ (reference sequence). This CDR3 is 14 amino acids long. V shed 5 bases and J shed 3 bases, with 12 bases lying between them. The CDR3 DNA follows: TGTGCCAGCAGCCCTTTGCCGCCTACAGATACGCAGTATTTT. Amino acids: CASSPLPPTDTQYF.

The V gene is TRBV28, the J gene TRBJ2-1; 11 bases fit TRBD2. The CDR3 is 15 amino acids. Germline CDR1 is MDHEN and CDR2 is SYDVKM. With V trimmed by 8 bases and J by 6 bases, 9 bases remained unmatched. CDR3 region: CASLFSGRAGNEQFF. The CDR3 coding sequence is TGTGCCAGCTTATTTAGCGGGAGGGCCGGCAATGAGCAGTTCTTC.

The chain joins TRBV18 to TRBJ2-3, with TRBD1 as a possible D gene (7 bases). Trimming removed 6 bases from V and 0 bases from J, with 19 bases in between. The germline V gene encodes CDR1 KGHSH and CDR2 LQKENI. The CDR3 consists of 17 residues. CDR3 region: CASSRGDSLYSTDTQYF. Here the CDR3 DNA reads TGTGCCAGCTCCCGCGGGGACAGCTTGTATAGCACAGATACGCAGTATTTT.

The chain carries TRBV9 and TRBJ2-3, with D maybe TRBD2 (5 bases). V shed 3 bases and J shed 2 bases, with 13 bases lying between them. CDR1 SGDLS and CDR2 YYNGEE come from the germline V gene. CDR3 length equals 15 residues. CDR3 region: CASSAATGITDTQYF. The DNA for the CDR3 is TGTGCCAGCAGCGCGGCAACCGGGATCACAGATACGCAGTATTTT. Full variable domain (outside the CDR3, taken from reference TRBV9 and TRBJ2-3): DSGVTQTPKHLITATGQRVTLRCSPRSGDLSVYWYQQSLDQGLQFLIQYYNGEERAKGNILERFSAQQFPDLHSELNLSSLELGDSALYFCASSAATGITDTQYFGPGTRLTVL.

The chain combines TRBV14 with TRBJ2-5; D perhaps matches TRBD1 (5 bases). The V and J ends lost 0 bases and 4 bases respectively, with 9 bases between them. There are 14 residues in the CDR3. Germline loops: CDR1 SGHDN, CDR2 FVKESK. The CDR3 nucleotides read TGTGCCAGCAGCCAAGACCCTCAGGGAGAGACCCAGTACTTC. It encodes CASSQDPQGETQYF.

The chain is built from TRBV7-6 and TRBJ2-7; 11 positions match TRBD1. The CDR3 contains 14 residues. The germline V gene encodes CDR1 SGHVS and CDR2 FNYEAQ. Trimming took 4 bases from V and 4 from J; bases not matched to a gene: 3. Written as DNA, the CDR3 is TGTGCCAGCAGCTACGGGACAGGGGGGTACGAGCAGTACTTC. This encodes CASSYGTGGYEQYF.

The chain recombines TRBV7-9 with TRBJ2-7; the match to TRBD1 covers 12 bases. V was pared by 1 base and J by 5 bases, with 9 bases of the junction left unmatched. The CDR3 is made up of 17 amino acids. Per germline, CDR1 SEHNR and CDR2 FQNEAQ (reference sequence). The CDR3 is CASSLGDRGLSNNEQYF. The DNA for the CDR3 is TGTGCCAGCAGCTTAGGGGACAGGGGGCTTTCGAATAACGAGCAGTACTTC.

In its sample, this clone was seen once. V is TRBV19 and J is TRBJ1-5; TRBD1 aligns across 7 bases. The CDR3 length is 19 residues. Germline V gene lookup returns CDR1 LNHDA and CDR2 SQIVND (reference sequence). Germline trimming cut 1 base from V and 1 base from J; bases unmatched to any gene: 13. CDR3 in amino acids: CASSIAETGNRWSNQPQHF. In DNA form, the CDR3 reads TGTGCCAGTAGTATAGCCGAGACAGGGAACCGGTGGAGCAATCAGCCCCAGCATTTT.